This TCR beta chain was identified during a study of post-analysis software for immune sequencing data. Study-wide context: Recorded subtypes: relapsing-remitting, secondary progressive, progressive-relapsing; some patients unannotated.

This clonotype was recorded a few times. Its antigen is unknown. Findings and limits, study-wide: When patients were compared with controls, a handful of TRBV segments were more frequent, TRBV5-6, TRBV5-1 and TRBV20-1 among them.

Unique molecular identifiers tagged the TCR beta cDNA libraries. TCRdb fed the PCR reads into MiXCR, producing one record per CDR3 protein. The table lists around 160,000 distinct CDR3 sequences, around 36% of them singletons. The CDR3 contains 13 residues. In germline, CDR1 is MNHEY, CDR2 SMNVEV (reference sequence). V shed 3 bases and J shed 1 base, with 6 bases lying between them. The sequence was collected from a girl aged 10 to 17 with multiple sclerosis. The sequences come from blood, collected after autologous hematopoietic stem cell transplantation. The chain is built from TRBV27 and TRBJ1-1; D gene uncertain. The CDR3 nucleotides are TGTGCCAGCAGTTTTACAGCGAACACTGAAGCTTTCTTT. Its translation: CASSFTANTEAFF.